This T cell receptor (beta chain) is drawn from a study of shared clonotypes between healthy human individuals. Measured with immunoSEQ multiplex PCR; TCRdb has only the in-frame clones, and not every one. The sample gives 400,000 to 600,000 clones, over 75% of which show up once; approximately 13% is in the top ten. The CDR3 is 14 amino acids. CDR1 GTSNPN and CDR2 SVGIG come from the germline V gene (reference sequence). The junction had 5 bases not matched to a gene; V was cut back by 3 bases and J by 3 bases. The origin of this receptor is a woman aged 40 to 55 in good health. Some clones in this sample may be carry-over from other donors' samples. Sample: PBMCs. V usage is TRBV30 and J usage is TRBJ2-4, with 7 positions matching TRBD2. This CDR3 is CAWRASGGKNIQYF. The CDR3, as DNA: TGTGCCTGGAGGGCTAGCGGCGGCAAAAACATTCAGTACTTC.